These T cell receptor beta chains were read from a single sample in a study of cytomegalovirus exposure and HLA in healthy donors. Clones were read by immunoSEQ multiplex PCR, and TCRdb kept only the in-frame ones, dropping some. The sample has some 150,000 clones, 75% to 85% seen once; the top ten hold around 2.5%. The sequenced sample consisted of PBMCs. Source of these receptors: a man aged 50 to 60 in good health and CMV-seronegative. CDR3s leave out the opening cysteine and the closing phenylalanine or tryptophan. A D gene is named only where the DNA matches it firmly. Size is stated for part of the rows, as once, few or many counts, or as a class when the clone is expanded.

>.|.|TRBJ2-1|TRBV27
ASSFSGEYDLSSYNEQF
>.|.|TRBJ2-7|TRBV5-6
ASKKGPGGTYEQY
>TRBD2|.|TRBJ2-3|TRBV29-1
SVYLLALSTDTQY
>.|.|TRBJ2-3|TRBV28
ASRLTLQGTDTQY
>.|.|TRBJ1-1|TRBV5-1
ASSLFGMNTEAF
>TRBD2|.|TRBJ2-3|TRBV5-1
ASSLEGLVGDTQY
>TRBD1|.|TRBJ2-2|TRBV5-1
ASSTGQGRTGELF
>TRBD1|.|TRBJ2-7|TRBV19
ASSITGTGYYEQY
>TRBD1|.|TRBJ1-1|TRBV7-8
ASSFLPGGAGGTEAF
>.|.|TRBJ2-3|TRBV5-5
ASSLTVTDTQY
>.|.|TRBJ2-2|TRBV5-4
ASSSDRMNTGELF
>TRBD1|.|TRBJ1-1|TRBV5-1
ASSPGTGGTEAF
>TRBD2|.|TRBJ2-7|TRBV10-3
AISGTGTSGYEQY
>TRBD1|.|TRBJ2-1|TRBV7-9
ASSLRTGVSNEQF
>.|.|TRBJ2-5|TRBV27
ASSLWAEETQY
>.|.|TRBJ2-3|TRBV25-1
ASSFSVPRDTQY
>.|.|TRBJ2-7|TRBV11-2
ASSLAITGIYEQY
>.|.|TRBJ2-4|TRBV15
ATSSVWESSKNIQY
>.|.|TRBJ2-7|TRBV21-1
ASSKYTSGSSYEQY
>.|.|TRBJ2-2|TRBV4-1
ASSQEGGRSPSGELF
>TRBD1|.|TRBJ2-5|TRBV2
ASRADRGLGQQY
>.|.|TRBJ2-7|TRBV28
ASSLSNYEQY
>.|.|TRBJ2-1|TRBV28
ANPCPSCNEQF
>.|few|TRBJ1-4|TRBV5-1
ASSLARGSATNEKLF
>TRBD2|.|TRBJ2-1|TRBV6-5
ASSRPGLAGVEQF
>.|.|TRBJ1-1|TRBV6-5
ASSFVNLNTEAF
>.|.|TRBJ1-5|TRBV19
ASSMQSGSQPQH
>.|.|TRBJ2-1|TRBV5-1
ASSSGSGWVNEQF